This record looks at one T cell receptor beta chain sequence and its context. In the original analysis: Reference gene primers were amplified, and this amplification served to estimate nucleated cell counts. The protocol was immunoSEQ multiplex PCR, while the TCRdb copy is restricted to in-frame clones and leaves out a portion. V and J calls and clone size are those listed in that table; D and trimming were worked out from the DNA. This sample carries 90,000 to 100,000 clones, 70% to 90% of them seen once, and the ten largest clones take about 4.5%. This entry belongs to a study of blood T cell repertoires in COVID-19. Study summary: Both acute and convalescent COVID-19 samples were obtained from the United States, Italy and Spain. The analysed material was cDNA or gDNA that came from T cells, B-cell-depleted T cells, or PBMCs.

The germline V and J ends were trimmed by 5 bases and 8 bases, with 16 bases remaining between them. The CDR3 extends over 14 amino acids. Germline V gene sequence: CDR1 SGHRS, CDR2 YFSETQ. The specimen was peripheral blood. The chain employs TRBV5-1 and TRBJ1-4; possible D gene TRBD1, 6 bases. The clonotype was recovered from a man between 65 and 85 years old with acute or convalescent COVID-19. CDR3 protein: CASRRVRGNEKLFF. CDR3 nucleotides: TGCGCCAGCAGGAGGGTTAGGGGGAACGAAAAACTGTTTTTT. The full variable domain, with the rest looked up from reference TRBV5-1 and TRBJ1-4, is KAGVTQTPRYLIKTRGQQVTLSCSPISGHRSVSWYQQTPGQGLQFLFEYFSETQRNKGNFPGRFSGRQFSNSRSEMNVSTLELGDSALYLCASRRVRGNEKLFFGSGTQLSVL.